This TCR beta chain was identified during a study of T cell responses to AZD1222 COVID-19 vaccine. The assay was immunoSEQ multiplex PCR, and TCRdb's table has in-frame clones only and misses some. This sample yields 90,000 to 150,000 clones, of which approximately 90% are seen a single time; around 5% belongs to the top ten. General study findings and limits: The donor group comprised mostly white British people and more females; the analysis possibly underestimated clonal diversity.

In regard to this clone: Its antigen is as yet unknown.

The CDR3 consists of 15 residues. V dropped 2 bases and J dropped 4 bases, with 11 bases sitting between them. Germline-derived CDR1 and CDR2 are SGHVS and FNYEAQ. Sequencing was performed on peripheral blood, taken on day 0 of AZD1222 vaccination. The gene calls are TRBV7-6 and TRBJ1-4; D is undetermined. The TCR was taken from an adult in good health. CDR3 bases: TGTGCCAGCAGCTTAAAGGCAGGCTATAATGAAAAACTGTTTTTT. It is translated as CASSLKAGYNEKLFF.